The source of this TCR beta chain is a study of early T cells in non-severe SARS-CoV-2 infection. On the study more broadly: Bulk RNA from unsorted whole blood was sequenced; chains were unpaired.

General observations from the study: Sequences matched to VDJdb favored anti-spike CD8 responses, while private and CD4 specificities were missed.

This clonotype was seen at least ten times. Its antigen is as yet unknown. The TCR library protocol was used to attach unique molecular identifiers. These identifiers were attached to individual cDNA molecules. TCRdb reprocessed the 5' RACE reads with MiXCR, giving one entry per CDR3 protein. The sample carries tens of thousands of distinct CDR3 sequences, around 6.5% recorded once. There are 14 residues in the CDR3. Per the germline V gene, CDR1 is DFQATT and CDR2 is SNEGSKA (reference sequence). V dropped 3 bases and J dropped 4; count of bases not matched to a gene: 8. The TCR sequence derives from an adult who was a healthcare worker with PCR-confirmed SARS-CoV-2 infection or an uninfected control (not recorded which). The genes are TRBV20-1 and TRBJ2-7; TRBD2 matches at 8 bases. Sequencing was performed on whole blood. The CDR3 here is CSASRSGSRYEQYF. CDR3 coding DNA: TGCAGTGCTAGTAGGAGCGGGAGTAGGTACGAGCAGTACTTC.